One sample yielded the 17 T cell receptor beta chains listed below, sequenced in a study of regulatory T cells in long-lasting Graves disease (dated by TCRdb to about 2021). Receptors were amplified or captured by multiplex PCR. The listed sequencing device is Illumina HiSeq 4000. To build TCR beta libraries, CDR3 regions were amplified by Arm-PCR using iRepertoire HTBI primers. TCRdb reanalyzed the raw reads on its own, using fastp at Q25 for trimming and MiXCR for clone calling, and kept in-frame beta chains. Rows are combined by CDR3 protein, so each entry shows the most common genes and DNA. The sample yields about 660,000 distinct CDR3 sequences; approximately 31% were counted once. The top ten clonotypes cover under 55% of the sample. Per the publication, the time point label means: persistent/refractory GD, antithyroid drugs over 5 years with positive TRAb. For both TCR sequencing and RNA sequencing, RNA was extracted from PBMCs using TRIzol.

The material was peripheral blood mononuclear cells (PBMCs), obtained when the disease was refractory, from a patient treated with antithyroid drugs. The origin of the receptors is a female donor with Graves disease.

The chain has TRBV30 and TRBJ1-2; possibly TRBD1 for D (5 bases). This CDR3 has 12 residues. V shed 2 bases and J shed 5 bases, with 9 bases lying between them. Germline V lookup: CDR1 GTSNPN, CDR2 SVGIG (reference sequence). The CDR3: CAWSPGAYGYTF. The CDR3 nucleotides read TGTGCCTGGAGTCCCGGGGCGTATGGCTACACCTTC.

This clonotype was counted at least ten times. The rearrangement links TRBV28 to TRBJ1-5, with D possibly TRBD1 on 6 matching bases. Trimming removed 2 bases at V and 13 bases at J, with 12 bases between. Germline values: CDR1 MDHEN, CDR2 SYDVKM. The CDR3 is 12 residues long. The CDR3 sequence is CASSLRTDPQHF. The CDR3 DNA reads as TGTGCCAGCAGTTTAAGGACAGATCCGCAGCATTTT.

This clonotype was recorded many times. The rearrangement links TRBV20-1 to TRBJ2-7; D is undetermined. The CDR3 totals 13 residues. Trimming removed 5 bases at V and 2 bases at J, with 13 bases between. Per germline, CDR1 DFQATT and CDR2 SNEGSKA (reference sequence). The CDR3 DNA is TGCAGTGCTGGCATCCTTGTCCCCTACGAGCAGTACTTC. This encodes CSAGILVPYEQYF.

This clonotype was observed a few times. The chain joins TRBV10-3 to TRBJ2-7; 8 nucleotides align to TRBD1. V lost 5 bases and J lost 1; bases outside the gene matches: 7. The V gene's germline CDR1 is ENHRY and CDR2 SYGVKD. The CDR3 is made up of 15 amino acids. The CDR3 sequence is CAISFGQGPSYEQYF. CDR3 in DNA: TGTGCCATCAGTTTCGGACAGGGACCATCCTACGAGCAGTACTTC.

The table lists this clonotype with many counts. This chain links TRBV28 with TRBJ1-2; possibly TRBD1 for D (6 bases). The ends were cut back, 6 bases at V and 2 bases at J, with 16 bases in the middle. The CDR3 loop spans 15 amino acids. The V gene's germline CDR1 is MDHEN and CDR2 SYDVKM. The CDR3 DNA sequence: TGTGCCAGCAGAAGAAACAGGGTACTAAACTATGGCTACACCTTC. It yields the protein CASRRNRVLNYGYTF.

The gene calls are TRBV5-1 and TRBJ1-1; no reliable D call. This CDR3 is 13 amino acids long. Trimming removed 3 bases from V and 2 bases from J, with 8 bases in between. Germline values: CDR1 SGHRS, CDR2 YFSETQ. CDR3 sequence (DNA): TGCGCCAGCAGCTCACTTTCTAACACTGAAGCTTTCTTT. This translates into CASSSLSNTEAFF.

The chain joins TRBV20-1 to TRBJ2-5, with a weak D call TRBD2 (6 bases). The V end was cut by 0 bases, the J end by 9 bases, with 11 bases between. The CDR3 has 12 amino acids. The germline V gene encodes CDR1 DFQATT and CDR2 SNEGSKA (reference sequence). The CDR3 sequence is CSARDPGGAQYF. DNA of the CDR3: TGCAGTGCTAGAGACCCCGGAGGGGCCCAGTACTTC.

In nucleotides, the CDR3 is TGCAGTGCTAGAGATCGGCAGGCTAGCGGGACCTACGAGCAGTACTTC. It codes for CSARDRQASGTYEQYF. V is TRBV20-1 and J is TRBJ2-7, with TRBD2 matching over 9 bases. The CDR3 has 16 residues. V trimming: 0 bases; J trimming: 2 bases; junction bases outside the gene matches: 8. Germline V CDR1 and CDR2: DFQATT, SNEGSKA (reference sequence).

This clonotype was observed a few times. CDR3 amino acids: CAWSEAKGQETQYF. The CDR3 DNA reads TGTGCCTGGAGTGAGGCCAAGGGGCAAGAGACCCAGTACTTC. The chain links TRBV30 to TRBJ2-5; perhaps TRBD1 as D (5 bases). The CDR3 is made up of 14 amino acids. The V and J ends lost 1 base and 2 bases respectively, with 11 bases between them. The germline CDR1 and CDR2 sequences are GTSNPN and SVGIG (reference sequence).

Only a few counts were recorded for this clonotype. The J gene is TRBJ1-1, the V gene TRBV19; 7 bases agree with TRBD1. The CDR3 totals 13 residues. The V gene end was trimmed by 9 bases and the J gene end by 5 bases; junction bases not matched to a gene: 9. Looked up from germline, CDR1 is LNHDA and CDR2 is SQIVND (reference sequence). The CDR3 sequence is CASRQGSGTEAFF. As DNA, the CDR3 is TGTGCCAGCAGACAGGGATCGGGGACTGAAGCTTTCTTT.

The rearrangement links TRBV5-1 to TRBJ2-4; unclear D gene. CDR3 length: 16 residues. The V end lost 6 bases, the J end lost 1 base, and 17 bases lay between the germline ends. Germline V lookup: CDR1 SGHRS, CDR2 YFSETQ. The CDR3 DNA reads as TGCGCCAGCACCAAGGATTTTGGGCAGGCCAAAAACATTCAGTACTTC. The encoded protein is CASTKDFGQAKNIQYF.

Only a few counts were recorded for this clonotype. The CDR3 spells CSARDSRTSGKRETQYF. The CDR3 DNA is TGCAGTGCTAGGGATTCCCGGACTAGCGGGAAACGAGAGACCCAGTACTTC. This chain uses TRBV20-1 with TRBJ2-5, with 12 bases lining up with TRBD2. Germline loops: CDR1 DFQATT, CDR2 SNEGSKA (reference sequence). The CDR3 is made up of 17 amino acids. Trimming took 3 bases from V and 4 from J; bases not matched to a gene: 12.

Ten or more counts support this clonotype. The V gene is TRBV6-6, the J gene TRBJ2-5; D gene uncertain. Trimming took off 0 bases at V and 5 bases at J, with 7 bases between the two ends. The CDR3 runs 13 residues. Per the germline V gene, CDR1 is MNHNY and CDR2 is SVGAGI (reference sequence). CDR3 DNA sequence: TGTGCCAGCAGTTACTCGTATTTGGAGACCCAGTACTTC. Translation gives CASSYSYLETQYF.

This clonotype was counted a few times. The chain recombines TRBV3-1 with TRBJ1-5; D unclear. CDR3 length: 13 residues. Germline CDR1 is LGHDT and CDR2 is YNNKEL (reference sequence). The ends were cut back, 0 bases at V and 6 bases at J, with 6 bases in the middle. The CDR3 DNA is TGTGCCAGCAGCCAAGAGGGAGGTCAGCCCCAGCATTTT. Translation gives CASSQEGGQPQHF.

This clonotype appeared a few times. The V call is TRBV20-1, the J call TRBJ2-7; D is undetermined. Germline-derived CDR1 and CDR2 are DFQATT and SNEGSKA (reference sequence). V shed 0 bases and J shed 2 bases, with 17 bases lying between them. The length of the CDR3 is 16 residues. The DNA for the CDR3 is TGCAGTGCTAGAGATATCCGGGCGCGGAGTACCTACGAGCAGTACTTC. It encodes CSARDIRARSTYEQYF.

This clonotype was seen a handful of times. The rearrangement links TRBV20-1 to TRBJ2-5, with TRBD2 matching over 14 bases. CDR3 length equals 17 residues. V lost 5 bases and J lost 4; bases outside the gene matches: 12. Looked up from germline, CDR1 is DFQATT and CDR2 is SNEGSKA (reference sequence). CDR3 sequence: CSAQTSGRGAIGETQYF. DNA for the CDR3: TGCAGTGCTCAGACTAGCGGGAGGGGGGCCATCGGAGAGACCCAGTACTTC.

This chain uses TRBV10-3 with TRBJ1-6; no definite D call. Trimming removed 8 bases from V and 6 bases from J, with 14 bases in between. The CDR3 spans 14 residues. The germline CDR1 and CDR2 sequences are ENHRY and SYGVKD. CDR3 protein: CAIGESGSNSPLHF. CDR3 nucleotides: TGTGCCATCGGGGAGAGTGGCAGTAATTCACCCCTCCACTTT.